Shown below are 21 T cell receptor beta chains from a single sample sequenced in a study of neurological immune-mediated disorders. TCRdb redid the calling of the 5' RACE reads with MiXCR, one entry per CDR3 protein. The sample holds about 81,000 distinct CDR3 sequences, about 4% seen once. Time point described: longitudinal time-point 3. Sequencing used PBMCs. All receptors derive from a woman aged 55-69 years with multiple sclerosis.

This clonotype occurred many times. V is TRBV7-6 and J is TRBJ2-2, with 11 bases that match TRBD2. The length of the CDR3 is 16 residues. Losses at the gene ends were 5 bases for V and 3 bases for J; bases not matched to a gene: 5. Germline V gives CDR1 SGHVS, CDR2 FNYEAQ. The CDR3 region is CASSLTSGDYTGELFF. CDR3 bases: TGTGCCAGCAGCCTGACTAGCGGGGATTACACCGGGGAGCTGTTTTTT.

This clonotype showed up many times. This rearrangement joins TRBV12-3 or TRBV12-4 to TRBJ2-3; possible D gene TRBD1, 6 bases. V lost 7 bases, J lost 2 bases, and 7 bases lay in between. This CDR3 contains 12 residues. In DNA, the CDR3 is TGTGCCAGCAACAGGGCCACAGATACGCAGTATTTT. The encoded protein is CASNRATDTQYF.

This clonotype has a count of ten or more. This chain joins TRBV28 and TRBJ2-5, with 8 bases that match TRBD2. Germline CDR1 is MDHEN and CDR2 is SYDVKM. Trimming at V came to 5 bases and at J to 4 bases, leaving 15 bases not matched to a gene. This CDR3 is 17 amino acids long. CDR3 DNA: TGTGCCAGCAGTGCCGGGACTAGAGGTGGCCGGGGAGAGACCCAGTACTTC. Translation gives CASSAGTRGGRGETQYF.

This clonotype has a count of ten or more. This chain connects TRBV3-1 to TRBJ1-3, with D uncertain. Trimming removed 5 bases at V and 2 bases at J, with 7 bases between. Per the germline V gene, CDR1 is LGHDT and CDR2 is YNNKEL (reference sequence). The CDR3 is made up of 13 amino acids. This CDR3 is CASSSWTGNTIYF. CDR3 nucleotide sequence: TGTGCCAGCAGCTCCTGGACTGGAAACACCATATATTTT.

This clonotype was seen at least ten times. The V call is TRBV20-1, the J call TRBJ1-6, with TRBD1 matching 10 bases. The CDR3 sequence is 15 residues long. Germline V gene sequence: CDR1 DFQATT, CDR2 SNEGSKA (reference sequence). J lost 9 bases, V lost 1 base, and 6 bases had no gene match. The chain's CDR3 is CSARVEGTGVSPLHF. The CDR3 coding sequence is TGCAGTGCTAGAGTCGAGGGGACAGGGGTTTCACCCCTCCACTTT.

This clonotype was observed at least ten times. The chain links TRBV20-1 to TRBJ1-1; the D gene is possibly TRBD1 (5 bases). The V gene lost 5 bases and the J gene lost 4 bases, with 26 bases spanning the gap. The CDR3 runs 17 residues. Germline CDR1 reads DFQATT; CDR2 reads SNEGSKA (reference sequence). The CDR3 loop reads CSAGAANSRPRVTEAFF. The DNA of the CDR3 is TGCAGTGCTGGGGCCGCTAACAGCAGGCCGAGGGTCACTGAAGCTTTCTTT.

This clonotype was recorded many times. The chain employs TRBV5-1 and TRBJ1-5; the match to TRBD1 covers 7 bases. Germline lookup yields CDR1 SGHRS and CDR2 YFSETQ. The CDR3 has 15 amino acids. With 0 bases clipped from V and 4 bases from J, the junction kept 4 bases outside the gene matches. The CDR3 DNA follows: TGCGCCAGCAGCTTGGGGGCAGGGGGAAATCAGCCCCAGCATTTT. It encodes CASSLGAGGNQPQHF. Based on the CDR3 plus reference TRBV5-1 and TRBJ1-5, the full variable domain is KAGVTQTPRYLIKTRGQQVTLSCSPISGHRSVSWYQQTPGQGLQFLFEYFSETQRNKGNFPGRFSGRQFSNSRSEMNVSTLELGDSALYLCASSLGAGGNQPQHFGDGTRLSIL.

This clonotype was observed many times. V is TRBV27 and J is TRBJ1-1; D is unresolved. This CDR3 spans 12 amino acids. The germline V and J ends were trimmed by 2 bases and 7 bases, with 8 bases remaining between them. The germline CDR1 and CDR2 sequences are MNHEY and SMNVEV (reference sequence). CDR3 DNA: TGTGCCAGCAGTTTAAATGGGGTTGAAGCTTTCTTT. Translated, it gives CASSLNGVEAFF.

This clonotype has ten or more counts. The chain uses TRBV6-5 and TRBJ2-3; 10 bases map to TRBD2. Germline CDR1 and CDR2: MNHEY and SVGAGI. The CDR3 runs to 17 residues. V was clipped by 0 bases and J by 2 bases; unmatched bases: 5. CDR3 amino acids: CASSYSVLAGSTDTQYF. The CDR3 region has the DNA TGTGCCAGCAGTTACTCGGTACTAGCGGGGTCCACAGATACGCAGTATTTT.

Ten or more counts support this clonotype. The germline gene is not matched at one end of the junction; a read error may be the cause. The chain has TRBV12-3 or TRBV12-4 and TRBJ1-1, with D perhaps matching TRBD1 (5 bases). CDR3 length equals 14 residues. In nucleotides, the CDR3 is TGTGCCAGCAGTCGTCAGGGTGGCTCTCCTGAGGCTTTCTTT. It encodes CASSRQGGSPEAFF.

At least ten counts were recorded for this clonotype. Here the CDR3 DNA reads TGCAGTGCAGCCGGGATCCCTCCAGTGTCTTCGCAGTATTTT. It is translated as CSAAGIPPVSSQYF. The V gene is TRBV20-1, the J gene TRBJ2-3, with D perhaps matching TRBD2 (5 bases). V shed 6 bases and J shed 10 bases, with 23 bases lying between them. Germline CDR1 reads DFQATT; CDR2 reads SNEGSKA (reference sequence). The CDR3 spans 14 residues.

In its sample, this clonotype was seen a few times. A read error may explain this, as a much larger clone is one base away. The chain uses TRBV12-3 or TRBV12-4 and TRBJ2-5; perhaps TRBD1 as D (7 bases). Trimming shortened V by 3 bases and J by 4 bases, and 15 bases separated the two germline ends. The CDR3 runs 15 residues. DNA of the CDR3: TGTGCCAGCAGTTTCCTGCAGGGGGGAGGAGAGACCCAGTACTTC. Its translation: CASSFLQGGGETQYF.

This clonotype was detected many times. The chain employs TRBV11-2 and TRBJ2-3, with unresolved D. This CDR3 contains 14 residues. Germline CDR1 SGHAT, CDR2 FQNNGV. Trimming shortened V by 0 bases and J by 2 bases, and 6 bases separated the two germline ends. The CDR3 coding sequence is TGTGCCAGCAGCTTAGAAGTAAACACAGATACGCAGTATTTT. Translated, it gives CASSLEVNTDTQYF.

At least ten counts were recorded for this clonotype. The rearrangement links TRBV3-1 to TRBJ1-1, with TRBD1 identical over 9 bases. In germline, CDR1 is LGHDT, CDR2 YNNKEL (reference sequence). V dropped 1 base and J dropped 7; count of bases not matched to a gene: 1. The CDR3 is 13 amino acids. CDR3 DNA sequence: TGTGCCAGCAGCCAAGTGGGACAGGGTGAAGCTTTCTTT. This sequence encodes CASSQVGQGEAFF.

The sample holds many counts of this clonotype. This rearrangement joins TRBV20-1 to TRBJ2-3; D is possibly TRBD1 (6 bases). With 0 bases removed from V and 4 bases from J, the gap between germline ends came to 20 bases. The CDR3 length is 17 residues. Germline loops: CDR1 DFQATT, CDR2 SNEGSKA (reference sequence). CDR3 in DNA: TGCAGTGCTAGAGATGCTATACAGGGATTGCGGCCAGATACGCAGTATTTT. It specifies CSARDAIQGLRPDTQYF.

This clonotype was recorded a few times. The chain uses TRBV19 and TRBJ2-2; D not certain. Trimming cost V 5 bases and J 7 bases, with 8 bases left between them. Germline CDR1 reads LNHDA; CDR2 reads SQIVND (reference sequence). The CDR3 has 12 amino acids. CDR3 amino acids: CASSVQIGELFF. DNA for the CDR3: TGTGCCAGTAGTGTCCAGATCGGGGAGCTGTTTTTT. Based on the CDR3 plus reference TRBV19 and TRBJ2-2, the full variable domain is DGGITQSPKYLFRKEGQNVTLSCEQNLNHDAMYWYRQDPGQGLRLIYYSQIVNDFQKGDIAEGYSVSREKKESFPLTVTSAQKNPTAFYLCASSVQIGELFFGEGSRLTVL.

At least ten counts were recorded for this clonotype. This rearrangement joins TRBV29-1 to TRBJ1-2, with D unresolved. The CDR3 has 13 amino acids. Germline CDR1 SQVTM, CDR2 ANQGSEA. V was pared by 1 base and J by 4 bases, with 10 bases between. CDR3 amino acids: CSVEVGTVYGYTF. The DNA of the CDR3 is TGCAGCGTTGAAGTAGGAACAGTCTATGGCTACACCTTC.

The chain is built from TRBV18 and TRBJ1-1; D gene ambiguous. Per germline, CDR1 KGHSH and CDR2 LQKENI. The CDR3 spans 15 residues. Trimming shortened V by 3 bases and J by 1 base, and 12 bases separated the two germline ends. CDR3 region: CASSPFTGQNTEAFF. In DNA, the CDR3 is TGTGCCAGCTCACCTTTTACGGGCCAGAACACTGAAGCTTTCTTT.

This clonotype occurred many times. The gene calls are TRBV9 and TRBJ2-5; maybe TRBD1 (5 bases). V lost 0 bases and J 5 bases, leaving 5 bases between the germline ends. Per germline, CDR1 SGDLS and CDR2 YYNGEE. The CDR3 contains 12 residues. The chain's CDR3 is CASSVEGETQYF. The DNA for the CDR3 is TGTGCCAGCAGCGTAGAGGGGGAGACCCAGTACTTC.

This clonotype was counted ten times or more. The rearrangement uses TRBV7-8 and TRBJ2-7; D perhaps matches TRBD2 (6 bases). The CDR3 extends over 17 amino acids. Per germline, CDR1 SGHVS and CDR2 FQNEAQ. V dropped 3 bases and J dropped 4 bases, with 22 bases sitting between them. The CDR3 nucleotides are TGTGCCAGCAGCTTCCGTGGAGGGTCCTCAACATATTACGAGCAGTACTTC. This translates into CASSFRGGSSTYYEQYF.

Many counts were recorded for this clonotype. The chain joins TRBV4-1 to TRBJ1-1; weak D call: TRBD1 (5 bases). The germline V and J ends were trimmed by 0 bases and 1 base, with 15 bases remaining between them. The CDR3 has 17 residues. Germline CDR1 is MGHRA and CDR2 is YSYEKL. CDR3 coding DNA: TGCGCCAGCAGCCAAGATAGGGGACGGGTAGGGAACACTGAAGCTTTCTTT. Amino acids: CASSQDRGRVGNTEAFF.